These T cell receptor beta chains were read from a single sample in a study of shared clonotypes between healthy human individuals. TCRdb's table, derived via immunoSEQ multiplex PCR, lists solely in-frame clones and lacks some. The sample has roughly 1.4 million clones, 98% to 99% seen once. The source material was naive CD4+ T cells sorted from blood. The origin of the receptors is a man younger than 40 in good health. Both conserved end residues are part of each CDR3. A D gene is named only where the DNA matches it firmly. Size is stated for part of the rows, as once, few or many counts, or as a class when the clone is expanded.

D: NA; V: TRBV19; J: TRBJ1-2; size: NA; DNA: TGTGCCAGTAGGGCAGGGAACGGCTACACCTTC; CDR3: CASRAGNGYTF
D: NA; V: TRBV5-1; J: TRBJ2-7; size: NA; DNA: TGCGCCAGCAGCGCTGGTTGGGGTGAGGCCGAGCAGTACTTC; CDR3: CASSAGWGEAEQYF
D: NA; V: TRBV7-9; J: TRBJ2-7; size: NA; DNA: TGTGCCAGCAGTTCACCTAGCTCCTACGAGCAGTACTTC; CDR3: CASSSPSSYEQYF
D: NA; V: TRBV9; J: TRBJ2-7; size: NA; DNA: TGTGCCAGCAGCGTAGATTACACTTTAGAGCAGTACTTC; CDR3: CASSVDYTLEQYF
D: TRBD1; V: TRBV5-1; J: TRBJ1-1; size: NA; DNA: TGCGCCAGCAACTCCGGGACAGGGGGGTCAACTGAAGCTTTCTTT; CDR3: CASNSGTGGSTEAFF
D: TRBD1; V: TRBV2; J: TRBJ1-1; size: NA; DNA: TGTGCCAGCAGCAGGGGGCCGCTCGACACTGAAGCTTTCTTT; CDR3: CASSRGPLDTEAFF
D: NA; V: TRBV5-1; J: TRBJ1-2; size: NA; DNA: TGCGCCAGCAGCGTGAACGCCGGGACAACGATCTATGGCTACACCTTC; CDR3: CASSVNAGTTIYGYTF
D: NA; V: TRBV18; J: TRBJ1-2; size: NA; DNA: TGTGCCAGCTCACCACTCGGCCAAACCCACTATGGCTACACCTTC; CDR3: CASSPLGQTHYGYTF
D: TRBD1; V: TRBV6-1; J: TRBJ1-2; size: NA; DNA: TGTGCCAGCAGTGAGGACAGGGCGGAGGGCTACACCTTC; CDR3: CASSEDRAEGYTF
D: TRBD1; V: TRBV6-1; J: TRBJ2-1; size: NA; DNA: TGTGCCAGCAGGGGGACAGGGACAGATAGCGAGCAGTTCTTC; CDR3: CASRGTGTDSEQFF
D: NA; V: TRBV7-2; J: TRBJ2-5; size: NA; DNA: TGTGCCAGCAGCCCTACCGGGCCGGTTGGGGAGACCCAGTACTTC; CDR3: CASSPTGPVGETQYF
D: NA; V: TRBV6-1; J: TRBJ2-7; size: NA; DNA: TGTGCCAGCAGTGGTAGGGCGACCTACGAGCAGTACTTC; CDR3: CASSGRATYEQYF
D: TRBD2; V: TRBV18; J: TRBJ2-2; size: NA; DNA: TGTGCCAGCTCACGTCCTGGACTAGCAGCCGACACCGGGGAGCTGTTTTTT; CDR3: CASSRPGLAADTGELFF
D: NA; V: TRBV5-1; J: TRBJ1-5; size: NA; DNA: TGCGCCAGCAGCCCCGGCGGGGGCGAACAGCCCCAGCATTTT; CDR3: CASSPGGGEQPQHF
D: NA; V: TRBV18; J: TRBJ2-1; size: NA; DNA: TGTGCCAGTGGGACAAACAATGAGCAGTTCTTC; CDR3: CASGTNNEQFF
D: TRBD1; V: TRBV18; J: TRBJ1-3; size: NA; DNA: TGTGCCAGCTCTCTAGACAGGGCTGGAAACACCATATATTTT; CDR3: CASSLDRAGNTIYF
D: NA; V: TRBV5-4; J: TRBJ2-1; size: NA; DNA: TGTGCCAGCAGCTCTGGTACGGGGGCGACCTACAATGAGCAGTTCTTC; CDR3: CASSSGTGATYNEQFF
D: TRBD1; V: TRBV4-1; J: TRBJ2-5; size: NA; DNA: TGCGCCAGCAGCCAAACAGGGGCCCAAGAGACCCAGTACTTC; CDR3: CASSQTGAQETQYF
D: NA; V: TRBV9; J: TRBJ2-1; size: NA; DNA: TGTGCCAGCAGCTTATCTTGGTCGGGGGCGGGAAATGAGCAGTTCTTC; CDR3: CASSLSWSGAGNEQFF
D: NA; V: TRBV15; J: TRBJ1-1; size: NA; DNA: TGTGCCACCAGCAGTAACACTGAAGCTTTCTTT; CDR3: CATSSNTEAFF
D: NA; V: TRBV10-1; J: TRBJ2-7; size: NA; DNA: TGCGCCAGCAGTACGACTAGGAGCGACGCCGAGCAGTACTTC; CDR3: CASSTTRSDAEQYF
D: NA; V: TRBV7-9; J: TRBJ2-7; size: NA; DNA: TGTGCCAGCAGCTCTTTTCTCCGGGGGGCCTCCTCCTACGAGCAGTACTTC; CDR3: CASSSFLRGASSYEQYF
D: TRBD1; V: TRBV7-9; J: TRBJ1-2; size: NA; DNA: TGTGCCAGCAGATTGGACAGGGGGGAGAACTATGGCTACACCTTC; CDR3: CASRLDRGENYGYTF
D: NA; V: TRBV11-2; J: TRBJ1-3; size: NA; DNA: TGTGCCAGCAGCCCCAAAGGAAACACCATATATTTT; CDR3: CASSPKGNTIYF
D: NA; V: TRBV14; J: TRBJ2-1; size: NA; DNA: TGTGCCAGCAGCCTAGTCAATGAGCAGTTCTTC; CDR3: CASSLVNEQFF
D: TRBD2; V: TRBV29-1; J: TRBJ2-7; size: NA; DNA: TGCAGCGTTGGAGGGACTAGCGGGATTCACGAGCAGTACTTC; CDR3: CSVGGTSGIHEQYF
D: TRBD2; V: TRBV15; J: TRBJ2-5; size: NA; DNA: TGTGCCACCAGCAAGCTGGGACTAGCGGGAGTTCCCCAGTACTTC; CDR3: CATSKLGLAGVPQYF
D: TRBD1; V: TRBV18; J: TRBJ2-5; size: NA; DNA: TGTGCCAGCTCACCGGGACAGGGTATACAAGAGACCCAGTACTTC; CDR3: CASSPGQGIQETQYF
D: NA; V: TRBV28; J: TRBJ1-2; size: NA; DNA: TGTGCCAGCAGGGACAGTTGGGATGGCTACACCTTC; CDR3: CASRDSWDGYTF
D: NA; V: TRBV5-4; J: TRBJ2-5; size: NA; DNA: TGTGCCAGCAGCGTAGGACTGGTTCAAGAGACCCAGTACTTC; CDR3: CASSVGLVQETQYF
D: TRBD1; V: TRBV11-2; J: TRBJ1-1; size: once; DNA: TGTGCCAGCAGCTTAGTGGCTGGGTTTACAGGGGGGGATGAAGCTTTCTTT; CDR3: CASSLVAGFTGGDEAFF
D: NA; V: TRBV9; J: TRBJ1-5; size: NA; DNA: TGTGCCAGCAGCGTAGCCGAGGATAGCAATCAGCCCCAGCATTTT; CDR3: CASSVAEDSNQPQHF
D: TRBD1; V: TRBV18; J: TRBJ2-5; size: NA; DNA: TGTGCCAGCTCACCGAGGACAGGGGGCACAGAGGAGACCCAGTACTTC; CDR3: CASSPRTGGTEETQYF
D: NA; V: TRBV7-9; J: TRBJ1-5; size: few; DNA: TGTGCCAGCAGCTTAGCGACAGGAGTGGGCAATCAGCCCCAGCATTTT; CDR3: CASSLATGVGNQPQHF
D: TRBD2; V: TRBV5-1; J: TRBJ2-1; size: NA; DNA: TGCGCCAGCAGTGCGGGAGGAGCCTACAATGAGCAGTTCTTC; CDR3: CASSAGGAYNEQFF
D: TRBD2; V: TRBV6-6; J: TRBJ2-1; size: NA; DNA: TGTGCCACGAGGAGACTAGCGGACAATGAGCAGTTCTTC; CDR3: CATRRLADNEQFF
D: NA; V: TRBV15; J: TRBJ2-2; size: NA; DNA: TGTGCCACCAGCAGAGAATACGGGACCGCGAACACCGGGGAGCTGTTTTTT; CDR3: CATSREYGTANTGELFF
D: TRBD1; V: TRBV7-2; J: TRBJ2-3; size: NA; DNA: TGTGCCAGCAGCTTAAGTCCGACAGGGGGCTGGACAGATACGCAGTATTTT; CDR3: CASSLSPTGGWTDTQYF
D: NA; V: TRBV1; J: TRBJ2-3; size: NA; DNA: TGCACCAGCAGCCAAGAAGTCCGAGCATCGGCCGCAGATACGCAGTATTTT; CDR3: CTSSQEVRASAADTQYF
D: NA; V: TRBV28; J: TRBJ2-7; size: NA; DNA: TGTGCCAGCAGTCCGGGCCAGAATCCGTACGAGCAGTACTTC; CDR3: CASSPGQNPYEQYF
D: TRBD2; V: TRBV29-1; J: TRBJ2-6; size: NA; DNA: TGCAGCGTCAGTATAGCGGGTGGGGCCAACGTCCTGACTTTC; CDR3: CSVSIAGGANVLTF
D: NA; V: TRBV28; J: TRBJ1-1; size: NA; DNA: TGTGCCAGCAGTTCCGGGACACAGAACACTGAAGCTTTCTTT; CDR3: CASSSGTQNTEAFF
D: TRBD2; V: TRBV7-2; J: TRBJ2-5; size: NA; DNA: TGTGCCAGCAGCCCAGGACTAGTCCAAGAGACCCAGTACTTC; CDR3: CASSPGLVQETQYF
D: NA; V: TRBV4-1; J: TRBJ2-1; size: NA; DNA: TGCGCCAGCAGCCAAAGATTTAGCGTGGAGAGCTCCTACAATGAGCAGTTCTTC; CDR3: CASSQRFSVESSYNEQFF
D: TRBD1; V: TRBV9; J: TRBJ2-5; size: NA; DNA: TGTGCCAGCAGCGTAGCCCCGACAGGGTTGGAGACCCAGTACTTC; CDR3: CASSVAPTGLETQYF
D: NA; V: TRBV7-8; J: TRBJ2-1; size: once; DNA: TGTGCCAGCAGCTTGAGAGGGATTGTCTACAATGAGCAGTTCTTC; CDR3: CASSLRGIVYNEQFF
D: TRBD2; V: TRBV5-5; J: TRBJ2-7; size: NA; DNA: TGTGCCAGCAGCTTGGCCATGGGCGGGGGTTTGGAGCAGTACTTC; CDR3: CASSLAMGGGLEQYF
D: NA; V: TRBV21-1; J: TRBJ2-1; size: NA; DNA: TGTGCCAGCAGCAAAATAGGCCGCCCCGGGAGCTCCTACAATGAGCAGTTCTTC; CDR3: CASSKIGRPGSSYNEQFF
D: NA; V: TRBV11-2; J: TRBJ2-3; size: NA; DNA: TGTGCCACCTTTGACCATACGCAGTATTTT; CDR3: CATFDHTQYF
D: TRBD1; V: TRBV7-9; J: TRBJ2-4; size: NA; DNA: TGTGCCAGCAGCCTTGACAGGGGGCTTATAAACATTCAGTACTTC; CDR3: CASSLDRGLINIQYF
D: TRBD1; V: TRBV5-4; J: TRBJ2-7; size: once; DNA: TGTGCCAGCAGCTCCAAAGACAGGGAACTCTACGAGCAGTACTTC; CDR3: CASSSKDRELYEQYF
D: TRBD1; V: TRBV7-8; J: TRBJ2-7; size: NA; DNA: TGTGCCAGCAGCTTAGGGACAGGCTACGAGCAGTACTTC; CDR3: CASSLGTGYEQYF
D: NA; V: TRBV5-1; J: TRBJ2-1; size: NA; DNA: TGCGCCAGCAGCCTACTCAGGGGTTACGGAAATCTTAGCTCCTACAATGAGCAGTTCTTC; CDR3: CASSLLRGYGNLSSYNEQFF
D: NA; V: TRBV2; J: TRBJ2-5; size: NA; DNA: TGTGCCAGCAGCGGGCCACCGTACTTC; CDR3: CASSGPPYF
D: NA; V: TRBV2; J: TRBJ2-5; size: NA; DNA: TGTGCCAGCAGTGTTGGAGAGACCCAGTACTTC; CDR3: CASSVGETQYF
D: NA; V: TRBV14; J: TRBJ2-1; size: NA; DNA: TGTGCCAGCAGCCAAAAATCCTACAATGAGCAGTTCTTC; CDR3: CASSQKSYNEQFF
D: NA; V: TRBV5-1; J: TRBJ2-1; size: NA; DNA: TGCGCCAGCAGCTTGACTCCGAGCTCCTACAATGAGCAGTTCTTC; CDR3: CASSLTPSSYNEQFF
D: NA; V: TRBV28; J: TRBJ2-7; size: NA; DNA: TGTGCCAGCAGTTCCCGAGTCTACGAGCAGTACTTC; CDR3: CASSSRVYEQYF
D: TRBD1; V: TRBV19; J: TRBJ1-2; size: NA; DNA: TGTGCCAGTAGTATCGGACAGGGGGCACTCAGTGGCTACACCTTC; CDR3: CASSIGQGALSGYTF